This TCR beta chain came from a study of blood T cell repertoires in COVID-19. Study summary: COVID-19 samples collected from the United States, Italy and Spain covered acute and convalescent phases. In each case, the material was cDNA or gDNA derived from T cells, B-cell-depleted T cells, or PBMCs.

Authors' processing steps: Estimated nucleated cell counts came from reference gene primer amplification. The assay was immunoSEQ multiplex PCR, and TCRdb's table has in-frame clones only and misses some. Clonal size and the V and J genes are those of that table, whereas D and trimming came from the DNA. The profile shows approximately 190,000 clones, about 88% of them singletons. Trimming removed 5 bases from V and 3 bases from J, with 17 bases in between. CDR1 is SQVTM and CDR2 is ANQGSEA in the germline V gene. The CDR3 loop spans 15 amino acids. The source is a man in his forties with active or convalescent COVID-19. The gene calls are TRBV29-1 and TRBJ2-1; D perhaps matches TRBD2 (5 bases). Source material: peripheral blood. The CDR3 sequence: CSVKPREGFYNEQFF. CDR3 DNA: TGCAGCGTTAAACCCCGGGAAGGATTCTACAATGAGCAGTTCTTC.